This TCR beta chain comes out of a study of Ad26.COV2.S vaccination and SARS-CoV-2 variants. Overall study context: Recipients of Ad26.COV2.S got it intramuscularly, once or twice 56 days apart. Findings and caveats of the study: The TCR breadth and depth analyses may have produced an underestimate of total T cell responses. In vaccinated individuals, spike-specific CD8+ and CD4+ T cell responses reportedly displayed substantial breadth.

This sample's treatment: some 20 received Ad26.COV2.S at low or high dose, single or two shots; 5 received placebo; per-sample allocation not given. Samples analyzed were those drawn on day 63 after the first vaccine or placebo injection. In Boston, the donor was an adult between 18-55 years of age. To note about this clone: What it binds is not known.

Germline lookup yields CDR1 SGHRS and CDR2 YFSETQ. The germline V and J ends were trimmed by 4 bases and 1 base, with 15 bases remaining between them. The CDR3 extends over 15 amino acids. Method: immunoSEQ multiplex PCR; TCRdb's copy keeps in-frame clones and lacks some. The table includes around 400,000 clones, approximately 90% detected once. The input for sequencing was peripheral blood, taken in a trial of Ad26.COV2.S vaccine versus placebo. The chain links TRBV5-1 to TRBJ2-7; maybe TRBD1 (7 bases). The TCR comes from a person aged 18-60 years who received the Ad26.COV2.S COVID-19 vaccine or a placebo. The CDR3 spells CASSGGTEISYEQYF. Written as DNA, the CDR3 is TGCGCCAGCAGCGGGGGGACAGAGATTTCCTACGAGCAGTACTTC.